This TCR beta chain was observed in a study of blood T cell repertoires in COVID-19 (dated by TCRdb to about 2020). Study-wide context: The collaborator samples originated in the United States, Italy and Spain and spanned the acute and convalescent phases of COVID-19. The samples were drawn from the first 160 participants of the ongoing ImmuneRACE study and from about 1,200 subjects provided by 6 global collaborators. HLA class I and class II types, where available, came from metadata supplied by the sample provider rather than from assay-based typing. The repertoires were released in a freely available public database meant as a resource for research on the immune response to SARS-CoV-2. The material from the prospective study consisted of cDNA or gDNA derived from T cells, B-cell-depleted T cells, or PBMCs. Subjects who had been exposed to COVID-19, were actively infected with it, or had recovered from it provided the deeply sampled blood TCRbeta repertoires that made up the dataset. The sample metadata nearly always contained a de-identified subject ID, COVID-19 status, age in years and sex. The study at large found these results: The amount of clinical and demographic metadata varied by source and participant and was provided uncurated.

The immunoSEQ Assay, a bias-controlled multiplex PCR, was used to amplify TCRbeta CDR3 regions from genomic DNA. In the authors' own workflow: Nucleated cell counts per sample were estimated from amplification of reference gene primers within the assay. To quantify the absolute abundance of each unique TCRbeta CDR3 rearrangement, sequence reads were collapsed and filtered. For each sample, productive Simpson clonality was calculated as the square root of Simpson's diversity index over productive rearrangements. Entries here come from immuneACCESS through TCRdb and include only in-frame sequences with V and J called. Some clones fail to appear in such tables; in the studies checked, an unresolved V gene covers under half of the shortfall, and the cause of the remainder is unknown. That table is the source of V, J and clone size, and D and trimming were worked out from the DNA. The sample data list about 350,000 clones, and over 85% of these were observed just once. The ten largest make up around 3.9% of the sample.

V is clipped by 1 base and J by 4 bases, and the sequence between their germline boundaries is 6 bases long. The CDR3 starts with the cysteine, ends with the phenylalanine, and has 13 residues. Only CDR3 DNA is held: 39 bases, read in frame from base 1. Based on the germline V gene, the CDR1 and CDR2 sequences are SGHDT and YYEEEE. In Seattle, one collaborating source enrolled patients while the infection was active and tracked those patients longitudinally over the course of disease. Whole blood was collected in K2EDTA tubes by collaborating institutions according to the institutions' own protocols. For TCRbeta analysis, collaborators shipped samples as frozen whole blood, isolated PBMCs, or DNA extracted from either of those sample types. In regard to this clone: The antigen this receptor binds is unknown. Per-base quality was not reported, and no clone a single base away is much larger than it.

Recombination linked TRBV5-6 to TRBJ1-5, with the D gene too uncertain to name. Material: peripheral blood. The clonotype was recovered from an older woman with COVID-19, enrolled during active disease. This receptor carries the CDR3 CASSLTVNQPQHF. The sequence in DNA is TGTGCCAGCAGCTTGACAGTAAATCAGCCCCAGCATTTT. With the rest looked up from the reference TRBV5-6 and TRBJ1-5 genes rather than sequenced, the full variable domain is DAGVTQSPTHLIKTRGQQVTLRCSPKSGHDTVSWYQQALGQGPQFIFQYYEEEERQRGNFPDRFSGHQFPNYSSELNVNALLLGDSALYLCASSLTVNQPQHFGDGTRLSIL.